This T cell receptor beta chain originates from a study of T cell clones after liver transplantation. Profiling relied on immunoSEQ multiplex PCR, and the TCRdb table lists in-frame clones only, not all of them. This sample has some 57,000 clones, with 60% to 80% found just once. V shed 4 bases and J 10 bases; nucleotides not matched to a gene: 11. CDR1 and CDR2 (germline): KGHSH, LQKENI. The CDR3 is made up of 17 amino acids. The sequenced sample was CD4+ T cells from blood, obtained at the 22-month timepoint. The chain joins TRBV18 to TRBJ1-6; 12 bases are a match to TRBD1. The receptor was derived from a human patient who received a liver transplant. Some T cells could come from the graft donor. For the CDR3, the DNA is TGTGCCAGCTCACTACCCCCGGGACAGGGGGCAGGATCACCCCTCCACTTT. Translation gives CASSLPPGQGAGSPLHF.